This T cell receptor beta chain was obtained from a study of T cells in Graves' hyperthyroidism and ophthalmopathy (dated by TCRdb to the late 2010s). Notes on the research overall: Peripheral blood was collected at initial diagnosis, before any treatment. In addition, the study compared T-cell repertoires in thyroid tissue and in blood from six Graves' hyperthyroidism patients. The roughly 100 discovery patients were randomly divided into training and test sets at a 7:3 ratio. After blood sampling, hyperthyroidism patients were treated with methimazole at a starting dose of 30 mg daily, and ophthalmopathy patients were treated with high-dose intravenous methylprednisolone. To identify TCR V-J signatures that set the groups apart, the researchers used a discovery cohort of 95 to 100 patients, made up of around 42 with Graves' ophthalmopathy and about 59 with stable Graves' hyperthyroidism. According to the paper, TCR Vbeta CDR3 sequencing was carried out on approximately 140 peripheral blood samples, which came from approximately 43 ophthalmopathy, approximately 72 hyperthyroidism and about 17 progressor patients. Whether ophthalmopathy could be predicted prospectively was tested in an independent validation cohort made up of 18 hyperthyroidism patients plus 17 patients who later progressed to ophthalmopathy. On the study overall, not on this receptor specifically: In cross-validation, a model built on a 13 V-J signature told ophthalmopathy apart from stable hyperthyroidism with approximately 91% sensitivity and about 81% specificity, and in testing the same model reached 80%/75%. No statistical method was used to fix the sample size in advance, and group allocation was not hidden from the investigators. During validation, the model predicted progression to ophthalmopathy a median of roughly six months ahead of onset, with approximately 70% sensitivity and 72% to 80% specificity. Most expanded thyroid clonotypes (frequency above 0.001) were also detected in blood, a finding suggesting that blood repertoires may reflect thyroid immune responses.

A patient counted as having stable Graves' hyperthyroidism if no progression to ophthalmopathy occurred over 18 months of follow-up. Hyperthyroidism patients were aged 18 to 65 years and newly diagnosed, with disease duration of less than 2 months. Patients with uncontrolled infections, other autoimmune diseases, pregnancy or lactation were excluded. Diagnoses relied on clinical symptoms, serum thyroxine and TRAb, thyroid ultrasound and orbital computed tomography. PBMCs were separated from around 9.1 ml of fresh peripheral blood using Ficoll-Paque density gradient centrifugation. Trizol reagent was used to extract total RNA, and RNA quality was then checked on an Agilent 2100 Bioanalyzer. A few counts support this clonotype. The specificity of this receptor is unknown. Within one base of it there is no much larger clone, and no base qualities were kept. Reading the germline V gene gives CDR1 SGHTA and CDR2 FQGNSA. V is clipped by 3 bases and J by 6 bases, and the sequence between their germline boundaries is 9 bases long. The CDR3 covers 13 residues, taking in both the cysteine and the phenylalanine. Only the CDR3 region is kept as DNA, spanning 39 bases read in frame from base 1.

The TCR beta CDR3 regions were amplified from the RNA transcripts. The first round of RT-PCR for the TCR CDR3 was performed with the HTBI primer set and the Qiagen OneStep RT-PCR kit. A second multiplex PCR round built the libraries, followed by size selection and purification. Sequencing of the libraries was done on an Illumina HiSeq2000 using paired-end 100 bp reads. Regarding the original processing steps: SOAPnuke was used to process the raw data, throwing out any read that contained adapters or uncalled bases, had a mean Phred below 15, or lacked an exact constant-primer or identifier match. COPE v1.2.5 was used to merge the high-quality paired reads, and each unique nucleotide sequence was defined as a clonotype. MiTCR v1.1 was used to align clonotypes to the IMGT TRBV, TRBD and TRBJ reference segments. Only V-J combinations with frequency above 0.0001, covering about 99% of repertoires, were analysed. A TCS score was defined as the ratio between F50 (clonal expansion) and ExV (chaos), using BLOSUM62-based TCRdist between CDR3 peptides within each V-J. Welch's t-statistics and random forest reduced 500 to 650 V-J features to 10 to 15, which were used in a naive Bayes classifier (R e1071). TCRdb handled the public reads itself, with Q25 trimming in fastp and clone calling in MiXCR, and kept productive beta chains. Each record represents a unique CDR3 protein, reported with the most common genes and DNA among its rows. TCRdb, rather than the study authors, made the V and J calls. Present in this sample are about 700,000 distinct CDR3 sequences, about 15% of which were seen just once. In total, the top ten clones hold about 10% of the sample.

This clonotype originated in a woman under 30 with Graves' hyperthyroidism. The sequence links TRBV7-2 to TRBJ1-5; a weak D assignment points to TRBD1 (5 bases agree). Sequenced: blood. The CDR3 reads as follows: CASSFRVLQPQHF. The nucleotide sequence is given as TGTGCCAGCAGCTTCAGGGTTCTTCAGCCCCAGCATTTT.